This is a list of T cell receptor beta chains from one sample in a study of PD-1 blockade in classical Hodgkin lymphoma. The protocol was immunoSEQ multiplex PCR, while the TCRdb copy is restricted to in-frame clones and leaves out a portion. The top ten clones hold approximately 20% of a sample with 90,000 to 130,000 clones, about 88% of them seen once. Source: peripheral blood mononuclear cells (PBMCs), taken before the second cycle of nivolumab. These receptors all stem from a human donor with classical Hodgkin lymphoma. CDR3s include the opening cysteine and the closing phenylalanine or tryptophan. Each record gives: clone size, D gene, J gene, V gene, CDR3 DNA, CDR3 protein. A D gene is named only where the DNA matches it firmly. For some rows the clone size is stated as once, few or many, or as a class when expanded; others skip it.

clone size: NA
D gene: TRBD1
J gene: TRBJ1-2
V gene: TRBV6-5
CDR3 DNA: TGTGCCAGCAAACGGACAGGGTATGGCTACACCTTC
CDR3 protein: CASKRTGYGYTF

clone size: few
D gene: NA
J gene: TRBJ1-2
V gene: TRBV19
CDR3 DNA: TGTGCCAGTAGTACCTACACCTATGGCTACACCTTC
CDR3 protein: CASSTYTYGYTF

clone size: few
D gene: NA
J gene: TRBJ1-5
V gene: TRBV6-1
CDR3 DNA: TGTGCCAGCAGTGAAGTAAACCGTCAGCCCCAGCATTTT
CDR3 protein: CASSEVNRQPQHF

clone size: NA
D gene: NA
J gene: TRBJ2-3
V gene: TRBV27
CDR3 DNA: TGTGCCAGCAGCTGGGGACCCGGGAGTGCAGATACGCAGTATTTT
CDR3 protein: CASSWGPGSADTQYF

clone size: NA
D gene: TRBD2
J gene: TRBJ2-7
V gene: TRBV6-4
CDR3 DNA: TGTGCCAGCCACTATCGACTAGCGGGACCCTACGAGCAGTACTTC
CDR3 protein: CASHYRLAGPYEQYF

clone size: NA
D gene: NA
J gene: TRBJ1-4
V gene: TRBV6-1
CDR3 DNA: TGTGCCAGCAGTGAATCGTTTGGGTCAACTAATGAAAAACTGTTTTTT
CDR3 protein: CASSESFGSTNEKLFF

clone size: NA
D gene: TRBD2
J gene: TRBJ2-1
V gene: TRBV7-6
CDR3 DNA: TGTGCCAGCAGCTTAGCTCCGGGAGGGCTCAATGAGCAGTTCTTC
CDR3 protein: CASSLAPGGLNEQFF

clone size: NA
D gene: NA
J gene: TRBJ1-2
V gene: TRBV10-2
CDR3 DNA: TGCGCCAGCAGTGACCGTGAGAGCTATGGCTACACCTTC
CDR3 protein: CASSDRESYGYTF

clone size: NA
D gene: NA
J gene: TRBJ2-7
V gene: TRBV27
CDR3 DNA: TGTGCCAGCAGTTCGAAATGGACAGACTCCTACGAGCAGTACTTC
CDR3 protein: CASSSKWTDSYEQYF

clone size: NA
D gene: TRBD1
J gene: TRBJ2-2
V gene: TRBV11-2
CDR3 DNA: TGTGCCAGCAGCTGGTACAGGGGGGACACCGGGGAGCTGTTTTTT
CDR3 protein: CASSWYRGDTGELFF

clone size: NA
D gene: NA
J gene: TRBJ1-2
V gene: TRBV29-1
CDR3 DNA: TGCAGCGTTGGCTCCCTTAACAGGGCCGGCGATGGCTACACCTTC
CDR3 protein: CSVGSLNRAGDGYTF

clone size: NA
D gene: NA
J gene: TRBJ2-3
V gene: TRBV6-5
CDR3 DNA: TGTGCCAGCAGTTTCACAGGCGATACGCAGTATTTT
CDR3 protein: CASSFTGDTQYF

clone size: few
D gene: NA
J gene: TRBJ1-2
V gene: TRBV25-1
CDR3 DNA: TGTGCCAGCAGTGCAGGGAGGGGAAAAGTTGATGGCTACACCTTC
CDR3 protein: CASSAGRGKVDGYTF

clone size: NA
D gene: TRBD1
J gene: TRBJ2-7
V gene: TRBV28
CDR3 DNA: TGTGCCAGCAGTTCCCAGGGACAGGGACGGACCTACGAGCAGTACTTC
CDR3 protein: CASSSQGQGRTYEQYF

clone size: NA
D gene: NA
J gene: TRBJ2-7
V gene: TRBV5-6
CDR3 DNA: TGTGCCAGCAGCTTCGGGGGAGGCTCCTACGAGCAGTACTTC
CDR3 protein: CASSFGGGSYEQYF

clone size: NA
D gene: NA
J gene: TRBJ1-1
V gene: TRBV6-5
CDR3 DNA: TGTGCCAGCAGCCGAAGGGCAGGGGACACTGAAGCTTTCTTT
CDR3 protein: CASSRRAGDTEAFF

clone size: NA
D gene: NA
J gene: TRBJ1-1
V gene: TRBV7-2
CDR3 DNA: TGTGCCAGCAGCTACGCGGAGGTGAGGCCGTCGAACACTGAAGCTTTCTTT
CDR3 protein: CASSYAEVRPSNTEAFF

clone size: NA
D gene: NA
J gene: TRBJ1-5
V gene: TRBV7-9
CDR3 DNA: TGTGCCAGCAGCTTAGGGGGTTGGTCAGGGAATCAGCCCCAGCATTTT
CDR3 protein: CASSLGGWSGNQPQHF

clone size: NA
D gene: TRBD1
J gene: TRBJ1-1
V gene: TRBV5-1
CDR3 DNA: TGCGCCAGCAGCTTGGGACAGGGGGCTCGTCGCACTGAAGCTTTCTTT
CDR3 protein: CASSLGQGARRTEAFF

clone size: NA
D gene: TRBD1
J gene: TRBJ1-5
V gene: TRBV5-3
CDR3 DNA: TGTGCCAGCAGCTCAGGACAGGGGGGACAGCCCCAGCATTTT
CDR3 protein: CASSSGQGGQPQHF

clone size: NA
D gene: TRBD2
J gene: TRBJ2-5
V gene: TRBV29-1
CDR3 DNA: TGCAGCGTTGATAAGACTAGCGGACAAGAGACCCAGTACTTC
CDR3 protein: CSVDKTSGQETQYF

clone size: NA
D gene: TRBD1
J gene: TRBJ2-1
V gene: TRBV14
CDR3 DNA: TGTGCCAGCAGCCAAGGGGACAGGAGACATCACTACAATGAGCAGTTCTTC
CDR3 protein: CASSQGDRRHHYNEQFF

clone size: NA
D gene: NA
J gene: TRBJ2-7
V gene: TRBV10-1
CDR3 DNA: TGCGCCAGCAGTCCTGCCGCAGGTTACGAGCAGTACTTC
CDR3 protein: CASSPAAGYEQYF

clone size: NA
D gene: TRBD2
J gene: TRBJ2-1
V gene: TRBV5-1
CDR3 DNA: TGCGCCAGCACCACCGGGACTAGCGGGCAAAGCTCCTACAATGAGCAGTTCTTC
CDR3 protein: CASTTGTSGQSSYNEQFF

clone size: NA
D gene: NA
J gene: TRBJ1-5
V gene: TRBV19
CDR3 DNA: TGTGCCAGTAGTATTGGGGCCAGATCGAACAATCAGCCCCAGCATTTT
CDR3 protein: CASSIGARSNNQPQHF

clone size: NA
D gene: NA
J gene: TRBJ2-1
V gene: TRBV5-4
CDR3 DNA: TGTGCCAGCAGCCTTAGCGGCAATGAGCAGTTCTTC
CDR3 protein: CASSLSGNEQFF

clone size: NA
D gene: NA
J gene: TRBJ2-7
V gene: TRBV11-2
CDR3 DNA: TGTGCCAGCAGCCAAACTAGGGAGTACGAGCAGTACTTC
CDR3 protein: CASSQTREYEQYF

clone size: once
D gene: NA
J gene: TRBJ2-7
V gene: TRBV6-5
CDR3 DNA: TGTGCCAGCAGTTACCAAAGGGACGGCCCCTACGAGCAGTACTTC
CDR3 protein: CASSYQRDGPYEQYF

clone size: NA
D gene: NA
J gene: TRBJ1-3
V gene: TRBV6-1
CDR3 DNA: TGTGCCAGCAGTGAGGGTTGGACAGCTGGAAACACCATATATTTT
CDR3 protein: CASSEGWTAGNTIYF

clone size: NA
D gene: NA
J gene: TRBJ2-7
V gene: TRBV25-1
CDR3 DNA: TGTGCCAGCAGTGAGCCAGGACGATCCTACGAGCAGTACTTC
CDR3 protein: CASSEPGRSYEQYF

clone size: NA
D gene: NA
J gene: TRBJ2-5
V gene: TRBV7-6
CDR3 DNA: TGTGCCAGCAGCTCAAGTCCGGGACAAGTGCAAGAGACCCAGTACTTC
CDR3 protein: CASSSSPGQVQETQYF

clone size: NA
D gene: TRBD1
J gene: TRBJ1-2
V gene: TRBV2
CDR3 DNA: TGTGCCACCTTACGCCTCGGGACAGGGGATGGCTACACCTTC
CDR3 protein: CATLRLGTGDGYTF

clone size: NA
D gene: TRBD1
J gene: TRBJ2-7
V gene: TRBV18
CDR3 DNA: TGTGCCAGCTCAAAGGGACAGGACTACGAGCAGTACTTC
CDR3 protein: CASSKGQDYEQYF

clone size: NA
D gene: TRBD2
J gene: TRBJ2-5
V gene: TRBV11-3
CDR3 DNA: TGTGCCAGCAGCTTAGAAGCGGGACTAGCGGGAAAGCAAGAGACCCAGTACTTC
CDR3 protein: CASSLEAGLAGKQETQYF

clone size: once
D gene: TRBD1
J gene: TRBJ1-2
V gene: TRBV5-1
CDR3 DNA: TGCGCCAGCAGCCCCGGACAGGATCCTTTACTGACCTTC
CDR3 protein: CASSPGQDPLLTF

clone size: NA
D gene: NA
J gene: TRBJ1-5
V gene: TRBV27
CDR3 DNA: TGTGCCAGCAGTTTATCGGGCCGGAATCAGCCCCAGCATTTT
CDR3 protein: CASSLSGRNQPQHF

clone size: NA
D gene: NA
J gene: TRBJ2-6
V gene: TRBV7-2
CDR3 DNA: TGTGCCAGCAGCCCTCACCATATGTGGGCCAACGTCCTGACTTTC
CDR3 protein: CASSPHHMWANVLTF

clone size: NA
D gene: TRBD2
J gene: TRBJ2-1
V gene: TRBV4-2
CDR3 DNA: TGTGCCAGCAGCCAGGAGCGGGAGGTCTCCTACAATGAGCAGTTCTTC
CDR3 protein: CASSQEREVSYNEQFF

clone size: NA
D gene: TRBD2
J gene: TRBJ2-5
V gene: TRBV5-8
CDR3 DNA: TGTGCCAGCAGTTCTGGGGCGGGAGTTGTTGAGACCCAGTACTTC
CDR3 protein: CASSSGAGVVETQYF

clone size: NA
D gene: NA
J gene: TRBJ1-1
V gene: TRBV19
CDR3 DNA: TGTGCCAGTAGCCTAGGAGTAAACATGAACACTGAAGCTTTCTTT
CDR3 protein: CASSLGVNMNTEAFF

clone size: NA
D gene: TRBD1
J gene: TRBJ2-3
V gene: TRBV30
CDR3 DNA: TGTGCCTGGTCCCGGACAGGGATCGACACAGATACGCAGTATTTT
CDR3 protein: CAWSRTGIDTDTQYF

clone size: NA
D gene: NA
J gene: TRBJ2-7
V gene: TRBV2
CDR3 DNA: TGTGCCAGCCGGGAAGGGTTGTACGAGCAGTACTTC
CDR3 protein: CASREGLYEQYF

clone size: NA
D gene: NA
J gene: TRBJ2-7
V gene: TRBV15
CDR3 DNA: TGTGCCACCAGCAGAGGGGCAGGTGTGACCTACGAGCAGTACTTC
CDR3 protein: CATSRGAGVTYEQYF

clone size: NA
D gene: NA
J gene: TRBJ1-3
V gene: TRBV5-1
CDR3 DNA: TGCGCCAGCAGCTTGGGGCAGGCTTCCTCTGGAAACACCATATATTTT
CDR3 protein: CASSLGQASSGNTIYF

clone size: NA
D gene: TRBD1
J gene: TRBJ1-2
V gene: TRBV25-1
CDR3 DNA: TGTGCCAGCAGTGCCATGACAGGGTATGGCTACACCTTC
CDR3 protein: CASSAMTGYGYTF

clone size: NA
D gene: NA
J gene: TRBJ2-6
V gene: TRBV9
CDR3 DNA: TGTGCCAGCAGCGCCCATAAAGACAGAAACCCCTCTGGGGCCAACGTCCTGACTTTC
CDR3 protein: CASSAHKDRNPSGANVLTF

clone size: NA
D gene: NA
J gene: TRBJ2-1
V gene: TRBV6-5
CDR3 DNA: TGTGCCAGCAGTTACGGGGGGAATGAGCAGTTCTTC
CDR3 protein: CASSYGGNEQFF

clone size: once
D gene: NA
J gene: TRBJ2-3
V gene: TRBV4-2
CDR3 DNA: TGTGCCAGCAGCCAGGGCGGGACTTTCACAGATACGCAGTATTTT
CDR3 protein: CASSQGGTFTDTQYF

clone size: NA
D gene: NA
J gene: TRBJ2-3
V gene: TRBV6-5
CDR3 DNA: TGTGCCAGCGGCTCAGGGGTGGGAGATACGCAGTATTTT
CDR3 protein: CASGSGVGDTQYF

clone size: NA
D gene: NA
J gene: TRBJ2-4
V gene: TRBV4-1
CDR3 DNA: TGCGCCAGCAGCCAAGTAGCCAAAAACATTCAGTACTTC
CDR3 protein: CASSQVAKNIQYF